These 13 T cell receptor beta chains share one sample of origin, sequenced in a study of cytomegalovirus exposure and HLA in healthy donors. The PCR used 60 Vbeta and 13 Jbeta primers. Here immunoSEQ multiplex PCR was the method, and the copy in TCRdb shows in-frame clones only, minus some. Seen here are over 75,000 clones, 75% to 80% observed once, and the top ten hold approximately 6.5%. Sequencing used PBMCs. These receptors were collected from a female donor in good health and CMV-seronegative.

This clone has a single count. This chain links TRBV7-9 with TRBJ2-2; D not resolved. This CDR3 has 15 amino acids. Germline-derived CDR1 and CDR2 are SEHNR and FQNEAQ (reference sequence). Trimming removed 1 base at V and 3 bases at J, with 9 bases between. The CDR3 sequence: CASSLDYRDTGELFF. The CDR3 nucleotides read TGTGCCAGCAGCTTAGACTACCGAGACACCGGGGAGCTGTTTTTT. The complete variable domain, with remaining parts taken from reference TRBV7-9 and TRBJ2-2, reads DTGVSQNPRHKITKRGQNVTFRCDPISEHNRLYWYRQTLGQGPEFLTYFQNEAQLEKSRLLSDRFSAERPKGSFSTLEIQRTEQGDSAMYLCASSLDYRDTGELFFGEGSRLTVL.

The CDR3 is CASSLGGYSNQPQHF. For the CDR3, the DNA is TGTGCCAGCAGCTTAGGCGGTTATAGCAATCAGCCCCAGCATTTT. This chain joins TRBV11-2 and TRBJ1-5; unclear D gene. The CDR3 covers 15 residues. Germline CDR1 SGHAT, CDR2 FQNNGV. V dropped 1 base and J dropped 0 bases, with 7 bases sitting between them.

The V and J genes are TRBV21-1 and TRBJ1-5; the table gives TRBD1 as D, unverified against the DNA. TRBV21-1 is an annotated pseudogene. The CDR3 spans 18 residues. The CDR3 sequence: CASSKYRDSPTSNQPQHF. In DNA, the CDR3 is TGTGCCAGCAGCAAATATAGGGACAGCCCGACCAGCAATCAGCCCCAGCATTTT.

This chain links TRBV5-4 with TRBJ2-7; D remains ambiguous. CDR3 size: 12 residues. Deletions cut 1 base from V and 4 bases from J, with 6 bases between. Per the germline V gene, CDR1 is SGHNT and CDR2 is YYREEE (reference sequence). This CDR3 reads CASSLIAYEQYF. The CDR3 nucleotides are TGTGCCAGCAGCTTGATAGCTTACGAGCAGTACTTC.

This clone was observed a few times. CDR3 nucleotides: TGTGCCAGTAGTATTGGGGCCCTCGAAGCTTTCTTT. It yields the protein CASSIGALEAFF. The V call is TRBV19, the J call TRBJ1-1, with D perhaps TRBD1 (5 bases). Between the trimmed V and J ends, which lost 3 bases and 8 bases, there was a span of 10 bases. The germline V gene has CDR1 LNHDA and CDR2 SQIVND (reference sequence). The CDR3 is 12 amino acids.

V and J are TRBV5-6 and TRBJ1-3; 9 bases map to TRBD1. The V and J ends lost 0 bases and 2 bases, in that order; junction bases with no gene match: 3. The CDR3 sequence is 16 residues long. Germline CDR1 and CDR2: SGHDT and YYEEEE. The CDR3 loop reads CASSLVDRGAGNTIYF. As DNA, the CDR3 is TGTGCCAGCAGCTTGGTGGACAGGGGAGCTGGAAACACCATATATTTT.

The chain recombines TRBV7-2 with TRBJ1-3, with D possibly being TRBD1 (5 bases). The CDR3 is made up of 12 amino acids. V shed 4 bases and J shed 5 bases, with 6 bases lying between them. Germline V gene lookup returns CDR1 SGHTA and CDR2 FQGNSA. In nucleotides, the CDR3 is TGTGCCAGCAGCTCGGACAGAAACACCATATATTTT. Translation gives CASSSDRNTIYF.

The rearrangement joins TRBV19 to TRBJ1-2; tentatively, D is TRBD1 (5 bases). CDR1 is LNHDA and CDR2 is SQIVND in the germline V gene (reference sequence). The CDR3 is made up of 14 amino acids. Trimming stripped 5 bases from V and 3 bases from J, with 13 bases between. This chain's CDR3 is CASSLQGFDYGYTF. The CDR3 DNA reads TGTGCCAGTAGTCTGCAGGGTTTTGACTATGGCTACACCTTC. The full variable domain, completed using reference TRBV19 and TRBJ1-2, is DGGITQSPKYLFRKEGQNVTLSCEQNLNHDAMYWYRQDPGQGLRLIYYSQIVNDFQKGDIAEGYSVSREKKESFPLTVTSAQKNPTAFYLCASSLQGFDYGYTFGSGTRLTVV.

This clone appeared once. The chain links TRBV28 to TRBJ2-7; unclear D gene. Germline V gene data show CDR1 as MDHEN and CDR2 as SYDVKM. The CDR3 spans 12 residues. The ends were cut back, 6 bases at V and 3 bases at J, with 9 bases in the middle. The CDR3, as DNA: TGTGCCAGCAGCCGGTCTTTCTACGAGCAGTACTTC. This gives the protein CASSRSFYEQYF.

The rearrangement joins TRBV10-3 to TRBJ2-7, with 7 bases identical to TRBD2. The germline gives CDR1 ENHRY, CDR2 SYGVKD. V lost 6 bases to trimming and J lost 0 bases; unmatched junction nucleotides: 2. The CDR3 sequence is 13 residues long. CDR3 nucleotides: TGTGCCATCAGGGGGACTAACTCCTACGAGCAGTACTTC. It encodes CAIRGTNSYEQYF.

The chain links TRBV7-9 to TRBJ2-5; D remains unclear. Germline V gene data show CDR1 as SEHNR and CDR2 as FQNEAQ (reference sequence). The CDR3 covers 14 residues. V was pared by 3 bases and J by 2 bases, with 10 bases between. The CDR3 DNA follows: TGTGCCAGCAGCTTGATACTTCTTCAAGAGACCCAGTACTTC. It codes for CASSLILLQETQYF.

A single count supports this clone. The rearrangement uses TRBV19 and TRBJ1-1; TRBD1 matches at 9 bases. J lost 6 bases, V lost 1 base, and 6 bases had no gene match. CDR3 length: 15 amino acids. Germline CDR1 LNHDA, CDR2 SQIVND (reference sequence). CDR3 nucleotides: TGTGCCAGTAGTATAGCGGGGCGACAGGGGGCTGAAGCTTTCTTT. This sequence encodes CASSIAGRQGAEAFF.

The J gene is TRBJ2-3, the V gene TRBV13, with D hard to call. Looked up from germline, CDR1 is PRHDT and CDR2 is FYEKMQ (reference sequence). The CDR3 has 13 residues. V lost 2 bases and J lost 1, with 4 bases in between. The CDR3 loop reads CASSLRGTDTQYF. The CDR3 nucleotides read TGTGCCAGCAGCTTACGGGGCACAGATACGCAGTATTTT.